These 17 T cell receptor beta chains share one sample of origin, sequenced in a study of beta chain features in type 1 diabetes. Study outcomes and limitations: In every one of the four CD4+ subsets, TCRB CDR3s were moderately but significantly shorter in Type 1 diabetes patients.

No antigens are known for them. What was sequenced were expressed TCRB transcripts, since all of the isolated RNA had been reverse transcribed. Method: immunoSEQ multiplex PCR; TCRdb's copy keeps in-frame clones and lacks some. The sample has approximately 360,000 clones, over 10% seen once; the top ten hold around 0.0099%. Input material: naive CD4+ T cells from blood. The receptors were gathered from a woman aged 18-29 years with type 1 diabetes.

This clone has a handful of counts. The V call is TRBV6-5, the J call TRBJ2-1, with TRBD1 as a possible D gene (5 bases). Trimming shortened V by 2 bases and J by 7 bases, and 12 bases separated the two germline ends. Germline loops: CDR1 MNHEY, CDR2 SVGAGI. The CDR3 has 14 residues. CDR3 DNA: TGTGCCAGCAGTTACGATGGCAGGGTAAATGAGCAGTTCTTC. Amino acid sequence: CASSYDGRVNEQFF.

This clone was seen more than once but under ten times. The chain recombines TRBV4-1 with TRBJ2-7; 7 bases agree with TRBD2. V trimming: 0 bases; J trimming: 6 bases; junction bases outside the gene matches: 11. CDR1 and CDR2 from the germline V gene are MGHRA and YSYEKL. There are 16 residues in the CDR3. The CDR3: CASSQDGRSSGGEQYF. The CDR3, as DNA: TGCGCCAGCAGCCAAGATGGTCGGTCTAGCGGAGGCGAGCAGTACTTC.

V usage is TRBV10-2 and J usage is TRBJ2-5, with D possibly matching TRBD2 (5 bases). Per germline, CDR1 WSHSY and CDR2 SAAADI. The CDR3 has 14 amino acids. The V gene lost 4 bases and the J gene lost 2 bases, with 11 bases spanning the gap. In DNA form, the CDR3 reads TGCGCCAGCAGTGCAAGACTACAACAAGAGACCCAGTACTTC. It yields the protein CASSARLQQETQYF.

This clone was detected a few times. The chain joins TRBV7-2 to TRBJ1-2, with 10 bases aligning to TRBD1. Germline V CDR1 and CDR2: SGHTA, FQGNSA. This CDR3 comprises 13 residues. Losses at the gene ends were 6 bases for V and 8 bases for J; bases not matched to a gene: 6. The CDR3 protein is CASSSGTGVGYTF. The CDR3 DNA reads as TGTGCCAGCAGTTCCGGGACAGGGGTCGGCTACACCTTC. Supplemented by reference TRBV7-2 and TRBJ1-2, the full variable domain reads GAGVSQSPSNKVTEKGKDVELRCDPISGHTALYWYRQSLGQGLEFLIYFQGNSAPDKSGLPSDRFSAERTGGSVSTLTIQRTQQEDSAVYLCASSSGTGVGYTFGSGTRLTVV.

The chain combines TRBV2 with TRBJ2-5, with D perhaps matching TRBD1 (6 bases). This CDR3 region has 10 residues. V lost 9 bases and J lost 7, with 9 bases in between. Germline V gives CDR1 SNHLY, CDR2 FYNNEI. This chain's CDR3 is CASEQGTQYF. The CDR3 bases are TGTGCCAGTGAACAGGGGACCCAGTACTTC.

This clone came up a few times. The chain links TRBV29-1 to TRBJ2-3, with 7 bases aligning to TRBD2. With 7 bases clipped from V and 6 bases from J, the junction kept 13 bases outside the gene matches. The germline CDR1 and CDR2 sequences are SQVTM and ANQGSEA. CDR3 length: 14 residues. The CDR3 sequence: CSASGGGEGDTQYF. The CDR3 region has the DNA TGCAGCGCCTCGGGTGGTGGGGAGGGCGATACGCAGTATTTT.

This chain connects TRBV7-2 to TRBJ2-4; 10 nucleotides line up with TRBD2. Germline V gene lookup returns CDR1 SGHTA and CDR2 FQGNSA. The CDR3 consists of 14 residues. V lost 4 bases and J lost 10; bases outside the gene matches: 7. CDR3 sequence reads: CASSSLAGVSIQYF. The CDR3 DNA sequence: TGTGCCAGCAGCTCCCTAGCGGGAGTCAGTATTCAGTACTTC.

This chain links TRBV2 with TRBJ2-2; 11 bases line up with TRBD2. The CDR3 has 15 residues. The V gene's germline CDR1 is SNHLY and CDR2 FYNNEI. V lost 11 bases and J lost 4; bases outside the gene matches: 9. The CDR3 DNA follows: TGTGCCTGCCAAAAAGGACTAGCGGGCACCGGGGAGCTGTTTTTT. Its translation is CACQKGLAGTGELFF. The variable domain in full, completed from reference TRBV2 and TRBJ2-2, reads EPEVTQTPSHQVTQMGQEVILRCVPISNHLYFYWYRQILGQKVEFLVSFYNNEISEKSEIFDDQFSVERPDGSNFTLKIRSTKLEDSAMYFCACQKGLAGTGELFFGEGSRLTVL.

The rearrangement links TRBV10-3 to TRBJ1-5, with 8 nucleotides matching TRBD1. Germline V gene lookup returns CDR1 ENHRY and CDR2 SYGVKD. The ends lost 0 bases at V and 6 bases at J; junction bases unmatched: 4. CDR3 length: 15 residues. The CDR3 protein is CAISESTGVGQPQHF. CDR3 nucleotides: TGTGCCATCAGTGAGTCGACAGGGGTTGGTCAGCCCCAGCATTTT.

The chain recombines TRBV19 with TRBJ2-1; 10 positions match TRBD2. The CDR3 is 14 amino acids. The V and J ends lost 9 bases and 4 bases, in that order; junction bases with no gene match: 6. CDR1 is LNHDA, CDR2 SQIVND, per germline (reference sequence). In nucleotides, the CDR3 is TGTGCCAGCGAGAGTAGCGGGGGGTACAATGAGCAGTTCTTC. As protein: CASESSGGYNEQFF.

This rearrangement joins TRBV5-1 to TRBJ2-5; 11 nucleotides line up with TRBD2. There are 16 residues in the CDR3. Germline values: CDR1 SGHRS, CDR2 YFSETQ. Trimming cost V 3 bases and J 5 bases; bases outside gene matches: 9. CDR3 bases: TGCGCCAGCAGCTATACTAGCGGGGGCACCGGGGAGACCCAGTACTTC. It encodes CASSYTSGGTGETQYF.

This chain connects TRBV2 to TRBJ1-3; no reliable D call. The CDR3 runs to 15 residues. Trimming removed 3 bases from V and 0 bases from J, with 9 bases in between. Germline assignment: CDR1 SNHLY and CDR2 FYNNEI. For the CDR3, the DNA is TGTGCCAGCAGTGAGGACTTTCCCTCTGGAAACACCATATATTTT. The encoded protein is CASSEDFPSGNTIYF.

This clone has only a few counts. This rearrangement joins TRBV20-1 to TRBJ2-7; 7 nucleotides align to TRBD2. J gave up 9 bases and V 7 bases, and 9 bases lay outside the gene matches. The germline CDR1 and CDR2 sequences are DFQATT and SNEGSKA (reference sequence). This CDR3 has 11 amino acids. In DNA form, the CDR3 reads TGCAGTGGATTGGGTCGGGAGGCGCAGTACTTC. Translated, it gives CSGLGREAQYF.

The CDR3 sequence is CASSSGTYNQPQHF. The CDR3 DNA is TGTGCCAGCAGTTCAGGGACATACAATCAGCCCCAGCATTTT. The chain links TRBV28 to TRBJ1-5, with D possibly matching TRBD1 (6 bases). Looked up from germline, CDR1 is MDHEN and CDR2 is SYDVKM. Trimming left V 4 bases short and J 3 bases short, with 10 bases between. This CDR3 contains 14 residues.

This clone appeared a few times. The CDR3 region is CASRSTSGDTQYF. Written as DNA, the CDR3 is TGTGCCAGCCGGAGTACCTCGGGAGATACGCAGTATTTT. This chain joins TRBV6-6 and TRBJ2-3; D gene unclear. The CDR3 extends over 13 amino acids. Germline CDR1 and CDR2: MNHNY and SVGAGI (reference sequence). The germline V and J ends were trimmed by 8 bases and 5 bases, with 14 bases remaining between them.

The chain combines TRBV27 with TRBJ2-2, with D tentatively TRBD2 (6 bases). The germline gives CDR1 MNHEY, CDR2 SMNVEV (reference sequence). The CDR3 sequence is 14 residues long. Trimming removed 6 bases from V and 1 base from J, with 9 bases in between. CDR3 coding DNA: TGTGCCAGCAGCGGGACTGTGAACACCGGGGAGCTGTTTTTT. It encodes CASSGTVNTGELFF.

V usage is TRBV4-1 and J usage is TRBJ2-7; 12 bases align to TRBD2. CDR3 length: 17 amino acids. The J segment lost 3 bases and the V segment lost 1 base, leaving 7 bases of the junction unmatched. Germline CDR1 is MGHRA and CDR2 is YSYEKL. The CDR3 bases are TGCGCCAGCAGCCAAGGACTAGCGGGAGCGCTCGGCTACGAGCAGTACTTC. Its translation: CASSQGLAGALGYEQYF.